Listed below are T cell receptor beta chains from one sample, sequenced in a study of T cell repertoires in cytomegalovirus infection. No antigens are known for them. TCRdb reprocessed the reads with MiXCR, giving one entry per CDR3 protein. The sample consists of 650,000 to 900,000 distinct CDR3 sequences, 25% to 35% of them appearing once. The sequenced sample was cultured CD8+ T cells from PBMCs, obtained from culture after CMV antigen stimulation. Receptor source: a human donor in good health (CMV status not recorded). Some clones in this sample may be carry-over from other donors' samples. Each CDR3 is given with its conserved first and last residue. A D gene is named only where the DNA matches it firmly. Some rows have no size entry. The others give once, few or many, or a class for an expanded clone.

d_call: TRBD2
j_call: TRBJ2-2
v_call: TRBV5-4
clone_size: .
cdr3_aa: CASSFGASGGATGELFF
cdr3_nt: TGTGCCAGCAGCTTTGGGGCTAGCGGGGGGGCAACCGGGGAGCTGTTTTTT

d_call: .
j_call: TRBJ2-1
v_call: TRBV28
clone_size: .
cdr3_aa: CASTAGYNEQFF
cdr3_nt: TGTGCCAGCACGGCCGGCTACAATGAGCAGTTCTTC

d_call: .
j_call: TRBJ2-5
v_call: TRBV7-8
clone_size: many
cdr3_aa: CASSPGRYQETQYF
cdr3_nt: TGTGCCAGCAGCCCCGGGCGTTACCAAGAGACCCAGTACTTC

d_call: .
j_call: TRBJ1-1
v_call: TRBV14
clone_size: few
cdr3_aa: CASSLLVTGIEAFF
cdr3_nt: TGTGCCAGCAGCCTACTTGTCACAGGGATTGAAGCTTTCTTT

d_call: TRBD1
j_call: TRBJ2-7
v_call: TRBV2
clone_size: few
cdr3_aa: CASIGGRYEQYF
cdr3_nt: TGTGCCAGCATAGGGGGCCGCTACGAGCAGTACTTC

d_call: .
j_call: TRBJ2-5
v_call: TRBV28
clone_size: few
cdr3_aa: CASSYPLGGGDLETQYF
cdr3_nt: TGTGCCAGCAGTTACCCTCTCGGAGGGGGCGATCTGGAGACCCAGTACTTC

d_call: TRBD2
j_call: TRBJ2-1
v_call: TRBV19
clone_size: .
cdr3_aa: CASRTGTSSYNEQFF
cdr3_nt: TGTGCCAGTAGAACCGGGACTAGCTCATACAATGAGCAGTTCTTC

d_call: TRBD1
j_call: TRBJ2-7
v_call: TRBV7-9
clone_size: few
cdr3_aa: CASSPGQGAIYEQYF
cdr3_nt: TGTGCCAGCAGCCCTGGACAGGGGGCCATCTACGAGCAGTACTTC

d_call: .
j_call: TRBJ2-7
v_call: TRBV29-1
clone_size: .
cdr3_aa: CSVMGGQFSYEQYF
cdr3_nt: TGCAGCGTGATGGGGGGACAGTTCTCCTACGAGCAGTACTTC

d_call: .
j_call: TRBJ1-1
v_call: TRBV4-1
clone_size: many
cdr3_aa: CASRGKMNTEAFF
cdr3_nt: TGCGCCAGCCGAGGGAAAATGAACACTGAAGCTTTCTTT

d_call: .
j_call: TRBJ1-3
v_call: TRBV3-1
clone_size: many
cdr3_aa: CASSQDTGPGNTIYF
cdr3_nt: TGTGCCAGCAGCCAAGATACGGGACCTGGAAACACCATATATTTT

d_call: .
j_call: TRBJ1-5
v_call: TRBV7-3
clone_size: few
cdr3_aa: CASSLIGGRDQPQHF
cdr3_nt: TGTGCCAGCAGCTTAATAGGGGGAAGGGATCAGCCCCAGCATTTT

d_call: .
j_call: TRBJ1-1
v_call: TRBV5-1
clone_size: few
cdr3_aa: CASSLADITGIEAFF
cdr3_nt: TGCGCCAGCAGCTTGGCCGATATTACAGGTATTGAAGCTTTCTTT

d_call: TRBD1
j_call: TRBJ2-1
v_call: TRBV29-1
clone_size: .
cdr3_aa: CSATGGLGYNEQFF
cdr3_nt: TGCAGCGCCACAGGGGGTCTGGGGTACAATGAGCAGTTCTTC

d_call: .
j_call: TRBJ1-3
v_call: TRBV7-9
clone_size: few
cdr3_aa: CASSYRQDGKSGNTIYF
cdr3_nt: TGTGCCAGCAGCTACCGACAGGACGGGAAGTCTGGAAACACCATATATTTT